This passage covers 24 T cell receptor beta chains from one sample sequenced in a study of blood T cell repertoires in COVID-19. Only in-frame clones appear in the TCRdb table, and some are missing; sequencing was by immunoSEQ multiplex PCR. This table holds about 360,000 clones, around 87% found once. Specimen: peripheral blood. The receptors come from a human donor in a cohort sampled during active COVID-19.

The chain employs TRBV4-1 and TRBJ1-3, with a tentative D call TRBD1 (5 bases). Deletions cut 5 bases from V and 0 bases from J, with 20 bases between. The CDR3 loop spans 18 amino acids. CDR1 and CDR2 from the germline V gene are MGHRA and YSYEKL. CDR3 nucleotides: TGCGCCAGCAGCTCCGATCGGCAGGGAACGTTCTCTGGAAACACCATATATTTT. Amino acids: CASSSDRQGTFSGNTIYF.

This chain uses TRBV28 with TRBJ1-6; tentatively, D is TRBD1 (5 bases). Per the germline V gene, CDR1 is MDHEN and CDR2 is SYDVKM. Trimming removed 8 bases at V and 6 bases at J, with 11 bases between. This CDR3 region has 13 residues. This CDR3 is CASFRGPNSPLHF. CDR3 nucleotides: TGTGCCAGCTTTAGGGGCCCTAATTCACCCCTCCACTTT.

CDR3 nucleotides: TGTGCCAGTAATGGCCTGGGAGACACTGAAGCTTTCTTT. It yields the protein CASNGLGDTEAFF. V usage is TRBV19 and J usage is TRBJ1-1; D remains ambiguous. The CDR3 sequence is 13 residues long. Germline V gives CDR1 LNHDA, CDR2 SQIVND (reference sequence). V gave up 7 bases and J gave up 3 bases, with 12 bases separating them.

The genes are TRBV6-5 and TRBJ1-1; TRBD1 matches at 9 bases. This CDR3 region has 16 residues. Trimming took 0 bases from V and 4 from J; bases not matched to a gene: 6. Germline V gives CDR1 MNHEY, CDR2 SVGAGI. CDR3 protein: CASSYSKGTGSTEAFF. The CDR3 DNA reads TGTGCCAGCAGTTACTCGAAGGGGACAGGGTCCACTGAAGCTTTCTTT.

This chain links TRBV30 with TRBJ1-4; D perhaps matches TRBD1 (5 bases). This CDR3 spans 16 amino acids. Trimming pared 2 bases from V and 3 bases from J, leaving 16 bases between. The germline gives CDR1 GTSNPN, CDR2 SVGIG (reference sequence). DNA for the CDR3: TGTGCCTGGAGTCCCAATCTCCCAGGGTCTAATGAAAAACTGTTTTTT. This codes for CAWSPNLPGSNEKLFF.

This chain uses TRBV10-3 with TRBJ2-5, with D possibly TRBD2 on 7 matching bases. The CDR3 spans 13 residues. Germline V gene data show CDR1 as ENHRY and CDR2 as SYGVKD. The CDR3: CQREGGTQETQYF. In nucleotides, the CDR3 is TGTCAGAGGGAGGGGGGGACCCAAGAGACCCAGTACTTC.

In this sample, this clone turned up a few times. The chain has TRBV7-3 and TRBJ2-7; 8 bases are a match to TRBD2. The CDR3 is 13 amino acids. The V segment lost 5 bases and the J segment 5 bases; nucleotides outside the gene matches: 5. CDR1 is SGHTA and CDR2 is FQGTGA in the germline V gene. CDR3 residues: CASSPGLAHEQYF. In nucleotides, the CDR3 is TGTGCCAGCAGCCCAGGACTAGCCCACGAGCAGTACTTC.

The table lists this clone with a count of one. The chain employs TRBV28 and TRBJ1-4; possible D gene TRBD1, 5 bases. The CDR3 covers 15 residues. Trimming stripped 5 bases from V and 8 bases from J, with 18 bases between. Germline lookup yields CDR1 MDHEN and CDR2 SYDVKM. CDR3 amino acids: CASSIIKAGGEKLFF. In DNA form, the CDR3 reads TGTGCCAGCAGTATAATCAAGGCCGGGGGGGAAAAACTGTTTTTT.

This sequence joins TRBV5-1 and TRBJ2-1; a possible D gene is TRBD1 (7 bases). This CDR3 region has 16 residues. Germline values: CDR1 SGHRS, CDR2 YFSETQ. V dropped 3 bases and J dropped 2 bases, with 15 bases sitting between them. The CDR3: CASSSGGYQTYNEQFF. CDR3 DNA sequence: TGCGCCAGCAGCTCAGGGGGGTATCAGACCTACAATGAGCAGTTCTTC.

As DNA, the CDR3 is TGTGCCAGTAGTATGACTAGCGGGAGATGGGAGACCCAGTACTTC. Translating it yields CASSMTSGRWETQYF. This sequence joins TRBV19 and TRBJ2-5; 12 bases fit TRBD2. Germline V lookup: CDR1 LNHDA, CDR2 SQIVND (reference sequence). V lost 3 bases, J lost 5 bases, and 4 bases stayed unmatched. The CDR3 has 15 amino acids.

The chain carries TRBV3-1 (or the pseudogene TRBV3-2) and TRBJ1-2; 7 bases fit TRBD1. The CDR3 totals 13 residues. Losses at the gene ends were 4 bases for V and 4 bases for J; bases not matched to a gene: 3. The germline V gene encodes CDR1 LGHDT and CDR2 YNNKEL (reference sequence). Here the CDR3 reads CASSPGDSYGYTF. CDR3 DNA: TGTGCCAGCAGCCCAGGGGACAGCTATGGCTACACCTTC.

The chain uses TRBV10-3 and TRBJ2-7; 7 bases fit TRBD1. Germline CDR1 and CDR2: ENHRY and SYGVKD. This CDR3 is built from 14 residues. V shed 5 bases, J shed 6 bases, and the junction held 10 bases outside the gene matches. CDR3 residues: CAISPGQWAVEQYF. The CDR3 nucleotides are TGTGCCATCAGTCCGGGACAGTGGGCGGTCGAGCAGTACTTC.

This chain connects TRBV18 to TRBJ1-5; 8 bases agree with TRBD1. The CDR3 covers 16 residues. The germline V gene has CDR1 KGHSH and CDR2 LQKENI. V lost 1 base, J lost 0 bases, and 2 bases stayed unmatched. The CDR3 DNA is TGTGCCAGCTCACCACTTGACAGGGGTAGCAATCAGCCCCAGCATTTT. Translating gives CASSPLDRGSNQPQHF.

This clone appeared a single time. The chain couples TRBV19 to TRBJ1-1, with a tentative D call TRBD1 (5 bases). Germline CDR1 reads LNHDA; CDR2 reads SQIVND (reference sequence). The CDR3 is 17 residues long. V was trimmed by 5 bases and J by 3 bases, leaving 22 bases between them. As DNA, the CDR3 is TGTGCCAGTAGTTGGAGGGACGTCCTAAGTAGGGACACTGAAGCTTTCTTT. Encoded protein: CASSWRDVLSRDTEAFF.

The chain is built from TRBV15 and TRBJ2-1; 10 bases map to TRBD2. V lost 0 bases to trimming and J lost 9 bases; unmatched junction nucleotides: 11. The CDR3 covers 17 residues. Per germline, CDR1 LNHNV and CDR2 YYDKDF (reference sequence). The CDR3 DNA reads as TGTGCCACCAGCAGAGACCTCCCGAGCGGGAGGGCCGGTGAGCAGTTCTTC. Translated: CATSRDLPSGRAGEQFF.

V is TRBV6-1 and J is TRBJ1-1, with 7 bases identical to TRBD1. Germline trimming cut 2 bases from V and 9 bases from J; bases unmatched to any gene: 6. The length of the CDR3 is 13 residues. Germline V gene data show CDR1 as MNHNS and CDR2 as SASEGT. The CDR3 nucleotides are TGTGCCAGCAGTGAAACTGGGACAGATAAAGCTTTCTTT. Amino acids: CASSETGTDKAFF.

This chain connects TRBV10-3 to TRBJ1-2; TRBD1 is a possible D gene (6 bases). CDR3 length: 17 residues. Trimming removed 5 bases at V and 1 base at J, with 20 bases between. Germline V lookup: CDR1 ENHRY, CDR2 SYGVKD. The CDR3 spells CAISIELGARGNYGYTF. The DNA for the CDR3 is TGTGCCATCAGTATCGAACTAGGGGCCAGGGGTAACTATGGCTACACCTTC.

The V gene is TRBV10-3, the J gene TRBJ2-3; 12 nucleotides agree with TRBD2. The CDR3 runs to 15 residues. V shed 8 bases, J shed 4 bases, and the junction held 7 bases outside the gene matches. The germline CDR1 and CDR2 sequences are ENHRY and SYGVKD. The CDR3 protein is CAIGESSGGADTQYF. The CDR3 nucleotides are TGTGCCATCGGCGAATCTAGCGGGGGGGCAGATACGCAGTATTTT.

The chain recombines TRBV9 with TRBJ2-3; TRBD2 matches 9 bases. The germline V gene has CDR1 SGDLS and CDR2 YYNGEE. V dropped 4 bases and J dropped 1; count of bases not matched to a gene: 4. CDR3 length equals 15 residues. The CDR3 region has the DNA TGTGCCAGCAGCATTCGCGGGGGGGGCACAGATACGCAGTATTTT. This gives the protein CASSIRGGGTDTQYF.

V usage is TRBV2 and J usage is TRBJ2-5, with 9 nucleotides matching TRBD1. This CDR3 has 16 amino acids. J gave up 5 bases and V 2 bases, and 9 bases lay outside the gene matches. Germline lookup yields CDR1 SNHLY and CDR2 FYNNEI. CDR3 coding DNA: TGTGCCAGCAGTGAAACAGGGGGCGGATACTCGGAGACCCAGTACTTC. Its translation is CASSETGGGYSETQYF.

The rearrangement links TRBV5-1 to TRBJ1-2; 8 bases line up with TRBD1. This CDR3 is 17 amino acids long. The germline V gene has CDR1 SGHRS and CDR2 YFSETQ. Losses at the gene ends were 0 bases for V and 3 bases for J; bases not matched to a gene: 10. DNA for the CDR3: TGCGCCAGCAGCTTGGGTCGCGGGACAGGCTCTGACTATGGCTACACCTTC. Translated: CASSLGRGTGSDYGYTF.

The DNA of the CDR3 is TGTGCCAGCAGCTTAGGGGCGGCGGGGGGTTTTCCAGATACGCAGTATTTT. It is translated as CASSLGAAGGFPDTQYF. This chain links TRBV7-9 with TRBJ2-3; TRBD2 matches at 8 bases. The CDR3 sequence is 17 residues long. CDR1 and CDR2 from the germline V gene are SEHNR and FQNEAQ (reference sequence). Trimming at V came to 1 base and at J to 4 bases, leaving 10 bases not matched to a gene.

The chain couples TRBV4-1 to TRBJ2-7; the D is unclear. Trimming left V 3 bases short and J 7 bases short, with 7 bases between. The CDR3 consists of 11 residues. Germline CDR1 reads MGHRA; CDR2 reads YSYEKL. CDR3 in amino acids: CASSQRSEQYF. CDR3 sequence (DNA): TGCGCCAGCAGCCAGAGGAGTGAGCAGTACTTC.

This clone turned up a few times. CDR3 in DNA: TGCGCCAGCAGTTTTGACAGTCAGAACACTGAAGCTTTCTTT. Translation: CASSFDSQNTEAFF. The chain links TRBV5-1 to TRBJ1-1; a weak D match, TRBD1 (5 bases). Germline assignment: CDR1 SGHRS and CDR2 YFSETQ. Trimming stripped 5 bases from V and 1 base from J, with 12 bases between. The CDR3 has 14 residues.